This T cell receptor beta chain was captured by sequencing in a study of cytomegalovirus exposure and HLA in healthy donors. It was with 60 Vbeta and 13 Jbeta primers that the PCR ran. Produced via immunoSEQ multiplex PCR; TCRdb's table is partial and in-frame only. The sample shows some 170,000 clones, about four fifths of them seen only once. Deletions cut 2 bases from V and 1 base from J, with 9 bases between. The germline V gene encodes CDR1 SEHNR and CDR2 FQNEAQ (reference sequence). The CDR3 sequence is 15 residues long. The sample holds one count of this clone. What it binds is unknown. General study findings and limits: In a later analysis, an Asian-associated ancestry cluster reportedly showed fewer N-insertions than the roughly 730-donor mean.

The source of this sequence is a man aged 45-65 years in good health and CMV-seropositive. The chain carries TRBV7-9 and TRBJ1-3; D remains unclear. Sequencing input: PBMCs. CDR3 bases: TGTGCCAGCAGCTTACGACTCGATTCTGGAAACACCATATATTTT. Its translation is CASSLRLDSGNTIYF.